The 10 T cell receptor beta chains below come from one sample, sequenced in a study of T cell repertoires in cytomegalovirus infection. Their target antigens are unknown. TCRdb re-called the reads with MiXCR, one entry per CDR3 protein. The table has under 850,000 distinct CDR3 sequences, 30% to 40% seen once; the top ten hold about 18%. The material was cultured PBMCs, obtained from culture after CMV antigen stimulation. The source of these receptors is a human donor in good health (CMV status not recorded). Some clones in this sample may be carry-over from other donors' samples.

The CDR3 DNA follows: TGTGCCATCAGTGTAACGGGGGACGCGAACACCGGGGAGCTGTTTTTT. As protein: CAISVTGDANTGELFF. The chain has TRBV10-3 and TRBJ2-2; D may be TRBD2 (6 bases). CDR3 length equals 16 residues. Trimming cost V 4 bases and J 0 bases, with 12 bases left between them. Germline V gene data show CDR1 as ENHRY and CDR2 as SYGVKD.

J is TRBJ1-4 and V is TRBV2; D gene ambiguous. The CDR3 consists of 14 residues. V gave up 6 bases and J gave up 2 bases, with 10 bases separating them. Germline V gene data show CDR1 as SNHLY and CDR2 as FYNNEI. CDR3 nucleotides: TGTGCCAGCAGGGGTAGGACCACTAATGAAAAACTGTTTTTT. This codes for CASRGRTTNEKLFF.

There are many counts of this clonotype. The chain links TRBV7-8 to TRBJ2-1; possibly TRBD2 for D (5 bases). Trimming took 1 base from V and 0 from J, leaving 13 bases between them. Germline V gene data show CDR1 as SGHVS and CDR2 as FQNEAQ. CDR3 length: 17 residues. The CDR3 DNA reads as TGTGCCAGCAGCTTAGAGGCTAGCTTCAGCTCCTACAATGAGCAGTTCTTC. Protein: CASSLEASFSSYNEQFF.

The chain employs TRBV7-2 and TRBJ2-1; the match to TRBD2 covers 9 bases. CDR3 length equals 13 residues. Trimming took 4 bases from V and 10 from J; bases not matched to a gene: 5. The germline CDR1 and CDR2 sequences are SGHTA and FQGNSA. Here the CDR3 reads CASSSNLAGEQFF. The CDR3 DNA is TGTGCCAGCAGCTCGAACCTAGCGGGGGAGCAGTTCTTC.

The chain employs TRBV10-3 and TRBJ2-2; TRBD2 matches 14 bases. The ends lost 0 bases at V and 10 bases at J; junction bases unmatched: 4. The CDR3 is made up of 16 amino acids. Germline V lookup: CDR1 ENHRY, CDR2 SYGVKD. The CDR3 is CAISESTSGGALELFF. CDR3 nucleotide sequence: TGTGCCATCAGTGAGTCGACTAGCGGGGGGGCCTTGGAGCTGTTTTTT.

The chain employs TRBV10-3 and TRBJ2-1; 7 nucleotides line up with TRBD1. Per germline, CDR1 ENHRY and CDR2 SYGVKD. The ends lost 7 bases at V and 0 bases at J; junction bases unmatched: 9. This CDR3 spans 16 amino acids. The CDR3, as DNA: TGTGCCATCACTCAAACGGGGACAGCCTCCTACAATGAGCAGTTCTTC. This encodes CAITQTGTASYNEQFF.

CDR3 in DNA: TGTGCCAGCAGCGCTGGGACTAGGAGAGACGAAAAACTGTTTTTT. Translating it yields CASSAGTRRDEKLFF. The chain uses TRBV9 and TRBJ1-4; D is possibly TRBD1 (5 bases). CDR1 and CDR2 (germline): SGDLS, YYNGEE. This CDR3 has 15 amino acids. Trimming removed 3 bases at V and 8 bases at J, with 17 bases between.

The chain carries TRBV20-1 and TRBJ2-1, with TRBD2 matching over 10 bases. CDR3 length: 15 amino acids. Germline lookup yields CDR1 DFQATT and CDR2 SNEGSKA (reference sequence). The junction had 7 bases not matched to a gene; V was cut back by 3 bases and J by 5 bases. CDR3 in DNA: TGCAGTGCTAGCGTACTAGCGGGGTTGAACAATGAGCAGTTCTTC. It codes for CSASVLAGLNNEQFF.

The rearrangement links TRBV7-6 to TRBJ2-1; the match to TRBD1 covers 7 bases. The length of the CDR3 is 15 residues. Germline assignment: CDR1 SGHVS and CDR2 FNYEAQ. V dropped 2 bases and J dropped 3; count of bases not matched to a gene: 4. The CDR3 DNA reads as TGTGCCAGCAGCTTACAGGGGGATATCTACAATGAGCAGTTCTTC. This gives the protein CASSLQGDIYNEQFF.

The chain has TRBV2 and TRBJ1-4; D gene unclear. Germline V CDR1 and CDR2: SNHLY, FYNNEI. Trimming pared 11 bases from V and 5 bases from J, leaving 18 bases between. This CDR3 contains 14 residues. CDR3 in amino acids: CACARETANEKLFF. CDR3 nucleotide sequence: TGTGCCTGCGCCCGGGAGACCGCGAATGAAAAACTGTTTTTT.